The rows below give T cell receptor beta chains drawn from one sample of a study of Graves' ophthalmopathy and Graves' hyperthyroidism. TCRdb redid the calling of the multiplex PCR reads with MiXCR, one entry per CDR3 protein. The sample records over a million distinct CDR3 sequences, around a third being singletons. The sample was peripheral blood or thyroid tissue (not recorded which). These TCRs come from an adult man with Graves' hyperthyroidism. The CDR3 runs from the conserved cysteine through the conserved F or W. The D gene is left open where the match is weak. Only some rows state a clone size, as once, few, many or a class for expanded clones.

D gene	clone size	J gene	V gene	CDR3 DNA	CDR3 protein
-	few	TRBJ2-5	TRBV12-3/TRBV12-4	TGTGCCAGCAGTTTCCATCCGGGACGCGCGGCAGAGACCCAGTACTTC	CASSFHPGRAAETQYF
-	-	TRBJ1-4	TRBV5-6	TGTGCCAGCAGCGGAGCCGGCTCCAGGGATTATAATGAAAAACTGTTTTTT	CASSGAGSRDYNEKLFF
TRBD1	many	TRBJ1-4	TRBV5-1	TGCGCCAGCAGCAATACAGGGGGCAGAGAAAAACTGTTTTTT	CASSNTGGREKLFF
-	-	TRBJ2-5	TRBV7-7	TGTGCCAGCAGCCGGGGGGCGGATACCCAGTACTTC	CASSRGADTQYF
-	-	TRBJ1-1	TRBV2	TGTGCCAGCACCGGGACCGGCTATAACTACACTGAAGCTTTCTTT	CASTGTGYNYTEAFF
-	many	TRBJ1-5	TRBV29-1	TGCAGCGTTGCAATTGGTGTTCAGCCCCAGCATTTT	CSVAIGVQPQHF
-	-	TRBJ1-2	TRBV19	TGTGCCAGCCTACTATCGGGACGGGGAGGCTATGGCTACACCTTC	CASLLSGRGGYGYTF
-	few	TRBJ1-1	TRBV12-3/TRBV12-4	TGTGCCAGCAGTTTTTACCCTCCAGGGTACACTGAAGCTTTCTTT	CASSFYPPGYTEAFF
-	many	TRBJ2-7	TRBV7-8	TGTGCCAGCAGCCCCACGCTCCGGAGCTACGAGCAGTACTTC	CASSPTLRSYEQYF
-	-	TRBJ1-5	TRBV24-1	TGTGCCACCAGTGAACGGACGGTGAGCAATCAGCCCCAGCATTTT	CATSERTVSNQPQHF
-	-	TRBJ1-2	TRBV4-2	TGTGCCAGCAGCCAAGAAATGGAGGGTTATGGCTACACCTTC	CASSQEMEGYGYTF
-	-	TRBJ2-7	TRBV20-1	TGCAGTGCTAGAGACAGGGTTGTGGCCTACGAGCAGTACTTC	CSARDRVVAYEQYF
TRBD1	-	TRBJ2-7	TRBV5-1	TGCGCCAGCCGGACAGGGGGCGACTCCTACGAGCAGTACTTC	CASRTGGDSYEQYF
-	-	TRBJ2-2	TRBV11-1	TGTGCCAGCAGCTTATTTGGAGGAAACACCGGGGAGCTGTTTTTT	CASSLFGGNTGELFF
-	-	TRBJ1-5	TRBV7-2	TGTGCCAGCAGCGCACACGCGGTGGCTCAGCCCCAGCATTTT	CASSAHAVAQPQHF
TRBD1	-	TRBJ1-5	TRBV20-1	TGCAGTGCTACACCGGGACAGCTCAATCAGCCCCAGCATTTT	CSATPGQLNQPQHF
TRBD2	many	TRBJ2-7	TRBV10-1	TGCGCCACCCAAGCGGGGGGCTCCTACGAGCAGTACTTC	CATQAGGSYEQYF
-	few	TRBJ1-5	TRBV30	TGTGCCTGGAGTCGGAAAAGCGGCAATCAGCCCCAGCATTTT	CAWSRKSGNQPQHF
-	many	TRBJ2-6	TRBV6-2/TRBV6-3	TGTGCCAGCAATTGGGACGGGGCCAACGTCCTGACTTTC	CASNWDGANVLTF